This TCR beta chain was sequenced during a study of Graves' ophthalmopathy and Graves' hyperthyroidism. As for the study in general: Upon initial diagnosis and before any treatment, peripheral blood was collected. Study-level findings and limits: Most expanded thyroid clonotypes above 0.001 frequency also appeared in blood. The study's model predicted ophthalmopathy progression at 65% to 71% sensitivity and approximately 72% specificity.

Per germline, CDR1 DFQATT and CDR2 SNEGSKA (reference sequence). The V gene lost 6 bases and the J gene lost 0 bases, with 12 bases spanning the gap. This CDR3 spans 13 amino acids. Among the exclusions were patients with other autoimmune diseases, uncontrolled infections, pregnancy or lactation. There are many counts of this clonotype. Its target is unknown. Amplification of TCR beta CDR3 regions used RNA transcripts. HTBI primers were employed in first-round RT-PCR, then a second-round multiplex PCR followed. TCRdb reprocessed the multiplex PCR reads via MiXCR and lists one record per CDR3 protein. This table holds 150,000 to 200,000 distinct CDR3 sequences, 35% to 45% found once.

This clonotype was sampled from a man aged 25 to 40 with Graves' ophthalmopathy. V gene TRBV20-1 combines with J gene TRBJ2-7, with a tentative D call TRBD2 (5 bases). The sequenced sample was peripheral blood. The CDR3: CSARRESSYEQYF. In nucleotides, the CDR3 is TGCAGTGCCAGACGGGAAAGCTCCTACGAGCAGTACTTC.